This TCR beta chain was captured in a study of identical twins. Trimming took 5 bases from V and 7 from J; bases not matched to a gene: 15. The CDR3 spans 16 residues. Germline V gene sequence: CDR1 SGHTA, CDR2 FQGNSA. TCRdb redid the calling of the 5' RACE reads with MiXCR, one entry per CDR3 protein. The sample yields 1.5 million to 2 million distinct CDR3 sequences, around 33% seen once. This receptor was obtained from a newborn girl in good health. The sequenced material came from cord blood. The rearrangement joins TRBV7-2 to TRBJ2-7; TRBD2 matches 9 bases. DNA of the CDR3: TGTGCCAGCAGCCCTAACCCGGGACTAGCCTTCAATGAGCAGTACTTC. Residues: CASSPNPGLAFNEQYF.